The T cell receptor (beta chain) described here comes from a study of identical twins. This CDR3 comprises 14 residues. With 4 bases removed from V and 4 bases from J, the gap between germline ends came to 11 bases. Germline V gene data show CDR1 as MNHNS and CDR2 as SASEGT. TCRdb reprocessed the 5' RACE reads via MiXCR and lists one record per CDR3 protein. The table lists about 190,000 distinct CDR3 sequences, 15% to 20% of them singletons. Findings of the study overall: Monozygotic twins shared more out-of-frame TCR alpha than recombination models predicted.

On this clonotype itself: The antigen is not known.

A further study also used this sample, focusing on T cells expressing NK-cell markers. That publication notes: The study found dominant NKG2C+ clonotypes at about 1.0-7.0% of CD8+ T cells in 5 or 6 donors.

J is TRBJ1-3 and V is TRBV6-1; a weak D match, TRBD1 (6 bases). The sequenced sample was CD8+ T cells sorted from blood. This TCR was recovered from a woman under 30 in good health. CDR3 loop: CASSAGTTGNTIYF. The CDR3 nucleotides are TGTGCCAGCAGTGCCGGGACAACAGGAAACACCATATATTTT.